The present T cell receptor (beta chain) was sequenced within a study of beta chain features in type 1 diabetes (dated by TCRdb to 2016 to 2019). At the level of the whole study: Mean age, gender distribution, total cell number and subset yield were not different between patients and healthy donors. A total of roughly 100,000,000 sorted cells were examined across all samples, and the number of cells per subset was strongly correlated with RNA yield. The study compared TCRB repertoires of sorted circulating CD4+ T cell subsets between recently diagnosed type 1 diabetes patients and matched healthy donors. Whereas all 28 donors provided naive and central memory subsets, regulatory and stem cell-like memory subsets were isolated from just 8 patients and roughly 8 healthy donors.

All of the isolated RNA was reverse transcribed with the High Capacity cDNA Reverse Transcription Kit, so expressed TCRB transcripts were sequenced. Deep immunoSEQ sequencing was applied to naive, central memory and regulatory T cell samples, giving an average of about 3.4 million total reads per sample. After sorted cells were lysed in RLT buffer, RNA was extracted with DNase-treated RNeasy Micro or Mini kits, with the choice depending on cell number. Each cell subset was processed on its own to prevent cross-contamination, while patient and healthy donor samples were processed together. The immunoSEQ multiplex PCR was used to amplify TCRB sequences from cDNA, generating 87-bp fragments that spanned the CDR3 region. Sequencing of the amplicons was done on the Illumina HiSeq platform. The authors processed their data as follows. PCR bias was corrected computationally using synthetic template baselines, and reads within Hamming distance 2 were collapsed, with unmergeable singletons discarded. By aligning reads against IMGT, V, D and J genes, CDR3 length, and insertions or deletions at six rearrangement sites were assigned. Within each subset, clonotype counts were normalized to sorted cell number, after which true diversity and Gini coefficients were computed with the tcR R package. Repertoire sharing was quantified using the overlap coefficient calculated on TCRB nucleotide sequences. The source is immuneACCESS, and TCRdb retained only in-frame sequences with V and J called. Part of the clones is not carried over; for the studies checked, unresolved V genes explain less than half of this, and the remainder is unexplained. From that table come the V and J calls and clone size; the DNA was used to work out D and trimming. A total of some 120,000 clones appear in this sample, roughly 17% of them only once. Roughly 2.6% of the sample comes from the top ten.

Results the study describes overall, beyond this receptor: Fewer insertions and more nucleotide deletions at VDJ recombination sites were observed in patients with type 1 diabetes, implying thymic rearrangement abnormalities. Because cDNA rather than genomic DNA was sequenced, highly expressing activated cells could have been over-represented, although no difference in activation and CD3 levels was found between groups. Type 1 diabetes patients showed a moderate but significant shortening of TCRB CDR3 length in all four CD4+ subsets. HLA sub-analyses involved small numbers of individuals, so any influence of HLA type on TCRB rearrangement remained unresolved. PCR might favor shorter templates, but patient and control samples were amplified and corrected together, so any skew would affect both groups equally. Naive, central memory and regulatory TCRB repertoires appeared to be more similar among patients than among healthy donors.

Trimming takes 2 bases from V and 2 bases from J, and the germline ends sit 15 bases apart. There are 16 amino acids in the CDR3, from cysteine to phenylalanine inclusive. Just CDR3 DNA is preserved here, 48 bases in frame from base 1. This clone was recorded a few times. The antigen this receptor binds is unknown. One base away there is no much larger clone; base qualities are not given. A single peripheral blood draw of about 116 mL on average was collected from each donor into heparinised tubes. A BD FACSAria II and a panel including CD45RO, CCR7, CD25, CD127, CD95 and CD27 were used to sort naive, central memory, regulatory and stem cell-like memory CD4+ T cells. All sorted populations exceeded 98% purity. Right away, PBMCs were isolated by Lymphoprep density gradient centrifugation and were stained directly, with no culture step. So that batch effects would be minimized, each experiment stained and sorted samples in pairs, pairing one healthy donor with one patient.

Input material: central memory CD4+ T cells from blood. The TCR sequence derives from a man aged 18 to 30 with type 1 diabetes. The chain joins TRBV23-1 to TRBJ1-1; TRBD1 could be the D gene, as 5 bases match. TRBV23-1 is flagged as an ORF with uncertain function. The CDR3 amino acid sequence is: CASSQPRRGLNTEAFF. The DNA sequence follows: TGCGCCAGCAGTCAACCACGACGGGGACTAAACACTGAAGCTTTCTTT.